Shown below are 4 T cell receptor beta chains from a single sample sequenced in a study of radiotherapy plus CTLA-4 blockade in lung cancer. Profiled with immunoSEQ multiplex PCR; TCRdb holds only in-frame clones, not every one. The data hold 120,000 or so clones, with about 77% observed a single time. The starting material was peripheral blood, obtained from a patient treated with radiotherapy plus ipilimumab. The source is a human donor with non-small cell lung cancer who had a partial response to radiotherapy plus ipilimumab.

V is TRBV10-3 and J is TRBJ2-1; 11 nucleotides agree with TRBD2. This CDR3 has 17 residues. Germline loops: CDR1 ENHRY, CDR2 SYGVKD. The trim removed 4 bases at V and 9 bases at J, leaving 14 bases unmatched. CDR3 nucleotides: TGTGCCATCAGTGGCTCTAGCGGGAGGCCCTCGGATCTTGAGCAGTTCTTC. Its protein is CAISGSSGRPSDLEQFF.

The genes are TRBV5-1 and TRBJ2-3; weak D call: TRBD2 (6 bases). The CDR3 consists of 15 residues. V lost 2 bases and J 2 bases, leaving 12 bases between the germline ends. The germline gives CDR1 SGHRS, CDR2 YFSETQ. The CDR3 here is CASSFGLKNTDTQYF. The CDR3 region has the DNA TGCGCCAGCAGCTTTGGACTAAAGAACACAGATACGCAGTATTTT.

This clone came up once. This chain uses TRBV5-6 with TRBJ2-3, with D perhaps matching TRBD1 (6 bases). V shed 2 bases and J shed 2 bases, with 15 bases lying between them. The CDR3 runs to 16 residues. Germline CDR1 SGHDT, CDR2 YYEEEE. This chain's CDR3 is CASSFGGPHFTDTQYF. CDR3 nucleotides: TGTGCCAGCAGCTTTGGGGGCCCCCACTTCACAGATACGCAGTATTTT.

The chain carries TRBV19 and TRBJ2-3; 9 nucleotides line up with TRBD2. The ends lost 5 bases at V and 3 bases at J; junction bases unmatched: 0. From germline, CDR1 is LNHDA and CDR2 SQIVND (reference sequence). CDR3 length: 13 residues. The CDR3 region is CASSLAGTDTQYF. CDR3 in DNA: TGTGCCAGTAGTCTAGCGGGGACAGATACGCAGTATTTT.